This entry lists 10 T cell receptor beta chains sequenced from one sample in a study of ipilimumab plus nivolumab after autologous stem cell transplantation (dated by TCRdb to the early 2020s). Receptor amplification or capture employed the immunoSEQ multiplex PCR assay. TCRdb obtained this table from immuneACCESS and retained in-frame rearrangements with V and J assigned. These tables miss some clones; where compared with another copy, unresolved V genes account for less than half of the shortfall, and the remainder is unexplained. The sample contains 77,000 or so clones, approximately 86% of them found a single time. The top ten clonotypes cover roughly 2% of the sample. Here the sequenced sample was PBMCs, taken in a trial of ipilimumab plus nivolumab as post-transplant consolidation. These receptors were obtained from a male donor with diffuse large B-cell lymphoma.

J is TRBJ1-2 and V is TRBV18; D not certain. V was shortened by 1 base and J by 4 bases, with 10 bases between the two germline ends. CDR1 is KGHSH and CDR2 is LQKENI in the germline V gene. The CDR3 contains 14 residues. CDR3 bases: TGTGCCAGCTCACCACTAGAAGAACTCTATGGCTACACCTTC. Translation gives CASSPLEELYGYTF.

V and J are TRBV18 and TRBJ1-2; TRBD1 matches at 12 bases. Germline V gene sequence: CDR1 KGHSH, CDR2 LQKENI. After removal of 3 bases from V and 5 bases from J, the junction contained 13 bases not matched to a gene. The CDR3 is made up of 18 amino acids. CDR3: CASSPPGQGASSFYGYTF. CDR3 DNA sequence: TGTGCCAGCTCACCCCCGGGACAGGGGGCTTCGTCGTTTTATGGCTACACCTTC.

This chain joins TRBV21-1 and TRBJ1-1; the table gives TRBD1 as D, unverified against the DNA. TRBV21-1 represents a pseudogene. The CDR3 is 14 amino acids. CDR3: CATPPCFEDIEAFF. The CDR3 DNA reads TGTGCCACCCCCCCCTGCTTTGAGGACATTGAAGCTTTCTTT.

The gene calls are TRBV2 and TRBJ1-1, with TRBD1 identical over 7 bases. This CDR3 has 14 residues. CDR1 is SNHLY and CDR2 is FYNNEI in the germline V gene. J was trimmed by 1 base and V by 6 bases; bases with no gene match: 5. Here the CDR3 DNA reads TGTGCCAGCAGGGACAGGCTAAAGAACACTGAAGCTTTCTTT. Translation: CASRDRLKNTEAFF.

The count of this clone is one. The chain employs TRBV16 and TRBJ1-3, with D possibly matching TRBD1 (6 bases). The CDR3 extends over 14 amino acids. CDR1 is KGHSY, CDR2 FQNENV, per germline. Trimming left V 2 bases short and J 8 bases short, with 13 bases between. The DNA of the CDR3 is TGTGCCAGCAGCCAAGCGGCAGGGGAGGACACCATATATTTT. The encoded protein is CASSQAAGEDTIYF.

The V gene is TRBV5-1, the J gene TRBJ2-5; D ambiguous. This CDR3 is built from 11 residues. Germline CDR1 reads SGHRS; CDR2 reads YFSETQ. Trimming took 2 bases from V and 5 from J, leaving 4 bases between them. The CDR3 DNA reads TGCGCCAGCAGCTTCGAGGAGACCCAGTACTTC. It encodes CASSFEETQYF.

The J gene is TRBJ1-5, the V gene TRBV5-5; no firm D call. V lost 1 base to trimming and J lost 0 bases, with 5 bases between them. Germline-derived CDR1 and CDR2 are SGHKS and YYEKEE (reference sequence). CDR3 length: 14 residues. CDR3 nucleotide sequence: TGTGCCAGCAGCTTGTACGATAGCAATCAGCCCCAGCATTTT. Amino acids: CASSLYDSNQPQHF.

The CDR3 nucleotides are TGTGCCAGCTCCGCCGGAAGATCCAACTACGAGCAGTACTTC. It encodes CASSAGRSNYEQYF. The gene calls are TRBV18 and TRBJ2-7; D gene ambiguous. CDR3 length: 14 amino acids. Germline values: CDR1 KGHSH, CDR2 LQKENI. V was shortened by 6 bases and J by 3 bases, with 15 bases between the two germline ends.

The rearrangement uses TRBV5-4 and TRBJ1-1; weak D call: TRBD1 (5 bases). Germline V lookup: CDR1 SGHNT, CDR2 YYREEE (reference sequence). There are 14 residues in the CDR3. V lost 6 bases, J lost 1 base, and 13 bases lay in between. The DNA for the CDR3 is TGTGCCAGCAACAGTAGGGGCGAGAACACTGAAGCTTTCTTT. This encodes CASNSRGENTEAFF. The entire variable domain, with the rest obtained from reference TRBV5-4 and TRBJ1-1, is as follows: ETGVTQSPTHLIKTRGQQVTLRCSSQSGHNTVSWYQQALGQGPQFIFQYYREEENGRGNFPPRFSGLQFPNYSSELNVNALELDDSALYLCASNSRGENTEAFFGQGTRLTVV.

By sample fraction, this clone is medium-sized. Written as DNA, the CDR3 is TGCGCCAGCAGCCAGCGGAATCATGGTCGAGGCTACACCTTC. Protein sequence: CASSQRNHGRGYTF. The chain uses TRBV4-1 and TRBJ1-2; D is unresolved. V was pared by 3 bases and J by 8 bases, with 16 bases between. Germline assignment: CDR1 MGHRA and CDR2 YSYEKL. This CDR3 has 14 amino acids.